These 5 T cell receptor beta chains originate from one sample sequenced in a study of blood T cell repertoires in COVID-19 (TCRdb year 2020). Receptors were amplified or captured by the immunoSEQ multiplex PCR assay. In its TCRdb copy, this immuneACCESS table keeps in-frame sequences only and misses some clones. Where compared with another copy, unresolved V genes explain less than half of these, and the others have no known cause. This sample gives fewer than 450,000 clones in total; 88% of them show up just once. About 6.7% of the sample is in the top ten clones. The specimen was peripheral blood. Receptor source: a woman aged 65 to 85 with COVID-19, enrolled during active disease.

J is TRBJ2-7 and V is TRBV7-8, with a possible D match to TRBD1 (6 bases). The V end lost 5 bases, the J end lost 6 bases, and 17 bases lay between the germline ends. The CDR3 consists of 14 residues. CDR1 is SGHVS and CDR2 is FQNEAQ in the germline V gene. The CDR3 spells CASSQFRGPGEQYF. CDR3 DNA sequence: TGTGCCAGCAGCCAGTTCAGGGGTCCCGGCGAGCAGTACTTC.

The chain uses TRBV7-2 and TRBJ2-1, with D unresolved. The CDR3 sequence is 15 residues long. Trimming stripped 5 bases from V and 3 bases from J, with 14 bases between. CDR1 is SGHTA, CDR2 FQGNSA, per germline. The DNA of the CDR3 is TGTGCCAGCAGCCTTCAGAGAGGTGGCTACAATGAGCAGTTCTTC. Its translation: CASSLQRGGYNEQFF.

This clone has just one count. The chain recombines TRBV29-1 with TRBJ1-2; D is unresolved. V lost 2 bases, J lost 8 bases, and 15 bases lay in between. In germline, CDR1 is SQVTM, CDR2 ANQGSEA. The CDR3 length is 13 residues. The CDR3 sequence: CSVEPPLRGGYTF. CDR3 nucleotide sequence: TGCAGCGTTGAACCCCCCCTCCGGGGAGGCTACACCTTC.

The chain joins TRBV24-1 to TRBJ1-4; TRBD1 matches 9 bases. With V trimmed by 3 bases and J by 7 bases, 8 bases remained unmatched. Germline assignment: CDR1 KGHDR and CDR2 SFDVKD. The CDR3 covers 16 residues. The DNA of the CDR3 is TGTGCCACCAGTGATCCTACAGGGGGCGCGGCTGAAAAACTGTTTTTT. The encoded protein is CATSDPTGGAAEKLFF.

As concerns this clone: The junction shows a germline mismatch at one end, possibly a read error. CDR3: CAWSEEPKEKLFF. The CDR3 DNA sequence: TGTGCCTGGAGCGAGGAACCTAAGGAAAAACTGTTTTTT. The chain employs TRBV30 and TRBJ1-4; D gene ambiguous. This CDR3 contains 13 residues. From germline, CDR1 is GTSNPN and CDR2 SVGIG (reference sequence).